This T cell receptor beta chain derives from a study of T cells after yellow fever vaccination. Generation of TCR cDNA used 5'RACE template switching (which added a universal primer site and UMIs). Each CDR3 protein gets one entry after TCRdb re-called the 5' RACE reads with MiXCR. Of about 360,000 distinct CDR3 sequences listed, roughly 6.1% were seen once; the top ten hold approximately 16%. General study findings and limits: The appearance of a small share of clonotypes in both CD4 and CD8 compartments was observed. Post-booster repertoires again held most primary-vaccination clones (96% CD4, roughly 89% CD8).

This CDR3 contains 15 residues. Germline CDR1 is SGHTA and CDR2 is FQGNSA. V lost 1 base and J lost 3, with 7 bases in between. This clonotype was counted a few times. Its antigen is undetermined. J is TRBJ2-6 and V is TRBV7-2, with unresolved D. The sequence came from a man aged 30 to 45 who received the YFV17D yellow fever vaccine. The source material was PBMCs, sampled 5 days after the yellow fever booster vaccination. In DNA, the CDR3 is TGTGCCAGCAGCTTAGGGCGAGGTGGGGCCAACGTCCTGACTTTC. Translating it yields CASSLGRGGANVLTF.